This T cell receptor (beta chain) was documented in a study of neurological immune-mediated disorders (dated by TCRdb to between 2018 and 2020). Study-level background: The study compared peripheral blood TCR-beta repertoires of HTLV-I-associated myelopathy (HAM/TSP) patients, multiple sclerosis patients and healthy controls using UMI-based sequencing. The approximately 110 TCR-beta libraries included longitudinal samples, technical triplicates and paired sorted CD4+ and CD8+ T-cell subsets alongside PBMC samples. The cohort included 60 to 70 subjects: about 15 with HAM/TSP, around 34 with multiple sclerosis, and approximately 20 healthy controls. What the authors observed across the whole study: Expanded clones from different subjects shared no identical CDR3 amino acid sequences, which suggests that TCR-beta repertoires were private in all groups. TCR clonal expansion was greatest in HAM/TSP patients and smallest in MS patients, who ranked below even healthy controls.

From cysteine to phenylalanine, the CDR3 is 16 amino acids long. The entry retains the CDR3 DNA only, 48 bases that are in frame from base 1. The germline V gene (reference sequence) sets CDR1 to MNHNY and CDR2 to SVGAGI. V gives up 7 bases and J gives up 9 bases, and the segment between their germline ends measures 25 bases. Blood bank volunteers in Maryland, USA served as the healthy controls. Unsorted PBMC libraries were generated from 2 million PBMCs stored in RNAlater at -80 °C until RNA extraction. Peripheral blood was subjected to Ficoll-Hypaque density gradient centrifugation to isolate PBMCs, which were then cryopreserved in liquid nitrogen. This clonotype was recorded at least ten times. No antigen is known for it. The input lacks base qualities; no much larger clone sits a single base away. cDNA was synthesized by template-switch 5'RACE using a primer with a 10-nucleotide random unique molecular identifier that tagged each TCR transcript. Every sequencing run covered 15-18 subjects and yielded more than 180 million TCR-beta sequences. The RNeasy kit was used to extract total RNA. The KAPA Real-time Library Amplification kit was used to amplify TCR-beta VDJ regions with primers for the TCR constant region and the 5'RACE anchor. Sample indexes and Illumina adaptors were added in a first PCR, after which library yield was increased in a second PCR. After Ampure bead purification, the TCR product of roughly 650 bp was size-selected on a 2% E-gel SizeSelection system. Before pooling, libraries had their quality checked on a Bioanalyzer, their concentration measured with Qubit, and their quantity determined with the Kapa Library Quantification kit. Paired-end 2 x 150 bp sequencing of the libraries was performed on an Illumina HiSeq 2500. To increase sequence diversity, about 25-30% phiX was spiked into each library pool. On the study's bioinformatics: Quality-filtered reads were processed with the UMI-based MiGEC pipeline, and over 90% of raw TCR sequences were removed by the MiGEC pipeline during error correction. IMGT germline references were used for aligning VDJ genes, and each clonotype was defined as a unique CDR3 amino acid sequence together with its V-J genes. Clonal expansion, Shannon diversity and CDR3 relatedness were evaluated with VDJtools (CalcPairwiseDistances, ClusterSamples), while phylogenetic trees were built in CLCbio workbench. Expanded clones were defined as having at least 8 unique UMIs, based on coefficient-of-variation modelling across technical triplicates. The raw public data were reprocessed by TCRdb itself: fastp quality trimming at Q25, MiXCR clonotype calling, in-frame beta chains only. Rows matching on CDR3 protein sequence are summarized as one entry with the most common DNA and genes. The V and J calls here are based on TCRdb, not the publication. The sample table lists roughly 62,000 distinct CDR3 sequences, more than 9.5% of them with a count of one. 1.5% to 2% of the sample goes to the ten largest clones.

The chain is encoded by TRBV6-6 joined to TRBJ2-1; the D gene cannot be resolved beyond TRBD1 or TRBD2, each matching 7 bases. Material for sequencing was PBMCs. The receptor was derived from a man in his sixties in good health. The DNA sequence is TGTGCCAGCACCCCTTTGACAGGGTGGGGGGGAGGTGAGCAGTTCTTC. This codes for CASTPLTGWGGGEQFF.